This T cell receptor beta chain was recovered during a study of beta chain features in type 1 diabetes. Study-wide results and limits: The naive, central memory and Treg TCRB repertoires of patients appeared to be more similar to one another than those of healthy donors. In all four CD4+ subsets, TCRB CDR3 length was significantly, moderately reduced in type 1 diabetes.

The sequenced template was cDNA made from the entire isolated RNA. Repertoires were generated with immunoSEQ multiplex PCR, while TCRdb's copy carries only in-frame clones and drops some. Of about 930,000 clones listed, about a sixth are singletons. CDR3 size: 15 residues. The V and J ends lost 5 bases and 4 bases respectively, with 15 bases between them. Germline V gives CDR1 SGHAT, CDR2 FQDESV (reference sequence). This clone turned up a few times. The antigen is unknown. The sequence was collected from a woman aged 18-35 years in good health. The genes are TRBV11-1 and TRBJ2-4; maybe TRBD1 (9 bases). The sequenced sample was naive CD4+ T cells from blood. The CDR3 reads CASSREGQGKNIQYF. CDR3 in DNA: TGTGCCAGCAGCCGGGAGGGACAGGGAAAAAACATTCAGTACTTC.